This TCR beta chain emerged from a study of cytomegalovirus exposure and HLA in healthy donors. Details on this clone: The antigen is unknown.

General study points: A missense DCLRE1C variant was associated with V- and J-gene trimming of TCR beta chains in a later analysis, and an independent cohort replicated the association. TCR beta sequences reportedly predicted most subjects' HLA-A and HLA-B alleles accurately. About 150 TCR beta chains were listed as cytomegalovirus-associated.

PCR was performed using 60 Vbeta and 13 Jbeta primers. Sequencing used immunoSEQ multiplex PCR; TCRdb keeps in-frame clones, though not all of them. Found here are about 120,000 clones, roughly three quarters of them singletons; the top ten hold around 9.9%. The clonotype comes from a man under 40 in good health and CMV-seropositive. Sequenced sample: PBMCs.

This CDR3 reads CASSPYDRPTYEQYF. The CDR3 DNA reads as TGTGCCAGCAGTCCATACGACAGGCCAACCTACGAGCAGTACTTC. The gene calls are TRBV28 and TRBJ2-7, with a possible D match to TRBD1 (6 bases). V was shortened by 5 bases and J by 2 bases, with 16 bases between the two germline ends. The length of the CDR3 is 15 residues. Germline V lookup: CDR1 MDHEN, CDR2 SYDVKM. The complete variable domain, with remaining parts taken from reference TRBV28 and TRBJ2-7, reads DVKVTQSSRYLVKRTGEKVFLECVQDMDHENMFWYRQDPGLGLRLIYFSYDVKMKEKGDIPEGYSVSREKKERFSLILESASTNQTSMYLCASSPYDRPTYEQYFGPGTRLTVT.